The clone carrying this T cell receptor (beta chain) has only one observation. In the original processing: Amplification from reference gene primers served as the basis for estimated nucleated cell counts. Sequenced by immunoSEQ multiplex PCR; TCRdb stores in-frame clones only, minus some. For V, J and clone size, that table is used; D and trimming come from the DNA. The data contain roughly 360,000 clones, roughly 88% of them singletons. This entry comes from a study of blood T cell repertoires in COVID-19. Across the whole study: Samples representing acute and convalescent COVID-19 were sourced from the United States, Italy and Spain.

Study members were between roughly 18 and 100 years old and lived in some 22 US regions. Researchers sorted participants into cohorts using their self-reported clinical history. The specimen sequenced was PBMCs or T cells enriched from blood (not recorded which). This clonotype was sampled from a woman aged 25 to 45 with acute COVID-19.

Here the CDR3 DNA reads TGTGCCAGCAGCAATCGGACAGGGACCTATAGGGCAACTAATGAAAAACTGTTTTTT. It codes for CASSNRTGTYRATNEKLFF. The V call is TRBV21-1, the J call TRBJ1-4; the table gives TRBD1 as D, unverified against the DNA. TRBV21-1 represents a pseudogene. The CDR3 spans 19 residues.